One sample yielded the 18 T cell receptor beta chains listed below, sequenced in a study of blood T cell repertoires in COVID-19. Assay used: immunoSEQ multiplex PCR; TCRdb lists only in-frame clones, some missing. This sample has over 60,000 clones, with roughly nine tenths found just once. The specimen sequenced was peripheral blood. The receptors shown here come from a woman in her forties or fifties with active COVID-19.

The chain employs TRBV28 and TRBJ2-7; 12 bases match TRBD2. With V trimmed by 7 bases and J by 2 bases, 12 bases remained unmatched. CDR3 size: 17 residues. Germline CDR1 and CDR2: MDHEN and SYDVKM. CDR3 amino acids: CASNTLPGLAGPYEQYF. CDR3 nucleotide sequence: TGTGCCAGCAATACTTTACCAGGACTAGCGGGGCCCTACGAGCAGTACTTC.

V gene TRBV3-1 (or the pseudogene TRBV3-2) combines with J gene TRBJ2-7; 13 bases fit TRBD2. V shed 1 base, J shed 6 bases, and the junction held 6 bases outside the gene matches. This CDR3 contains 16 residues. Per germline, CDR1 LGHDT and CDR2 YNNKEL (reference sequence). CDR3 amino acids: CASSQGTSGRISEQYF. The CDR3 DNA is TGTGCCAGCAGCCAAGGGACTAGCGGGAGAATCTCCGAGCAGTACTTC.

The chain uses TRBV19 and TRBJ1-4; D unresolved. V dropped 6 bases and J dropped 10 bases, with 21 bases sitting between them. Germline lookup yields CDR1 LNHDA and CDR2 SQIVND (reference sequence). The CDR3 consists of 15 residues. For the CDR3, the DNA is TGTGCCAGTAGAAACCGGCCGACAAACCGAACAAAACTGTTTTTT. It codes for CASRNRPTNRTKLFF.

The chain is built from TRBV5-5 and TRBJ2-1, with TRBD1 matching over 9 bases. Germline loops: CDR1 SGHKS, CDR2 YYEKEE (reference sequence). The CDR3 sequence is 17 residues long. V lost 7 bases to trimming and J lost 9 bases; unmatched junction nucleotides: 20. CDR3 sequence (DNA): TGTGCCAGCTACAGGGGGCAGGTAGCGGACCTACAAGGTGAGCAGTTCTTC. Translation gives CASYRGQVADLQGEQFF.

The V gene is TRBV6-5, the J gene TRBJ2-2, with 10 bases identical to TRBD2. In germline, CDR1 is MNHEY, CDR2 SVGAGI. Losses at the gene ends were 0 bases for V and 7 bases for J; bases not matched to a gene: 5. The length of the CDR3 is 16 residues. The CDR3: CASSYSSGLAVGELFF. The CDR3 region has the DNA TGTGCCAGCAGTTACTCGAGTGGACTAGCGGTCGGGGAGCTGTTTTTT.

This clone appeared a single time. CDR3 DNA: TGCGCCAGTTATGGACAGCCCTATGGCTACACCTTC. Translated, it gives CASYGQPYGYTF. This chain links TRBV10-1 with TRBJ1-2; tentative D call: TRBD1 (6 bases). Trimming took 9 bases from V and 4 from J, leaving 12 bases between them. Looked up from germline, CDR1 is WNHNN and CDR2 is SYGVQD (reference sequence). The CDR3 spans 12 residues.

The genes are TRBV28 and TRBJ2-1, with TRBD1 matching over 8 bases. From germline, CDR1 is MDHEN and CDR2 SYDVKM. V lost 3 bases to trimming and J lost 10 bases; unmatched junction nucleotides: 14. The CDR3 covers 16 residues. The CDR3 loop is CASSFEQGEAFQEQFF. CDR3 DNA: TGTGCCAGCAGTTTCGAACAGGGGGAGGCTTTCCAGGAGCAGTTCTTC.

This chain links TRBV2 with TRBJ2-1, with 12 bases lining up with TRBD2. There are 15 residues in the CDR3. Germline V gene data show CDR1 as SNHLY and CDR2 as FYNNEI. V lost 6 bases to trimming and J lost 6 bases; unmatched junction nucleotides: 6. The CDR3 is CASRTSGSISNEQFF. The CDR3 DNA follows: TGTGCCAGCAGGACTAGCGGGAGCATCAGCAATGAGCAGTTCTTC.

This chain uses TRBV3-1 (or the pseudogene TRBV3-2) with TRBJ2-1; a weak D match, TRBD2 (5 bases). Germline V CDR1 and CDR2: LGHDT, YNNKEL (reference sequence). V was trimmed by 5 bases and J by 4 bases, leaving 18 bases between them. The CDR3 length is 16 residues. CDR3 bases: TGTGCCAGCAGCTCTCCGGCCAGCGGAGTATACAATGAGCAGTTCTTC. It yields the protein CASSSPASGVYNEQFF.

The V gene is TRBV30, the J gene TRBJ1-1, with D perhaps TRBD1 (5 bases). CDR1 and CDR2 (germline): GTSNPN, SVGIG (reference sequence). CDR3 length: 14 amino acids. Trimming shortened V by 1 base and J by 4 bases, and 13 bases separated the two germline ends. In DNA, the CDR3 is TGTGCCTGGAGTGCCCCAATTGGGGCCACTGAAGCTTTCTTT. It codes for CAWSAPIGATEAFF.

The rearrangement joins TRBV4-1 to TRBJ2-7; 7 positions match TRBD1. The CDR3 is made up of 15 amino acids. The germline V gene encodes CDR1 MGHRA and CDR2 YSYEKL. Trimming cost V 4 bases and J 1 base; bases outside gene matches: 7. CDR3 loop: CASSRSRDSSYEQYF. CDR3 nucleotide sequence: TGCGCCAGCAGCCGGAGCCGGGACAGTTCCTACGAGCAGTACTTC.

The chain carries TRBV3-1 (or the pseudogene TRBV3-2) and TRBJ2-3; D is undetermined. The CDR3 sequence is 12 residues long. Germline V lookup: CDR1 LGHDT, CDR2 YNNKEL (reference sequence). V lost 6 bases to trimming and J lost 3 bases, with 7 bases between them. CDR3 in DNA: TGTGCCAGCAGTCCCGAGACAGATACGCAGTATTTT. It codes for CASSPETDTQYF.

V gene TRBV6-5 combines with J gene TRBJ2-1; 9 bases are shared with TRBD2. Per germline, CDR1 MNHEY and CDR2 SVGAGI. The V and J ends lost 4 bases and 7 bases, in that order; junction bases with no gene match: 8. The CDR3 sequence is 15 residues long. DNA for the CDR3: TGTGCCAGCAGTTCGACTAGCGGCTTAGGGAATGAGCAGTTCTTC. It encodes CASSSTSGLGNEQFF.

This chain uses TRBV15 with TRBJ2-2; 9 nucleotides match TRBD1. Germline CDR1 is LNHNV and CDR2 is YYDKDF (reference sequence). This CDR3 region has 15 residues. Trimming took 5 bases from V and 6 from J; bases not matched to a gene: 7. The CDR3 is CATSGRTGVAGELFF. CDR3 nucleotide sequence: TGTGCCACCAGCGGACGGACAGGGGTAGCCGGGGAGCTGTTTTTT.

This rearrangement joins TRBV11-1 to TRBJ2-7; 13 positions agree with TRBD2. The CDR3 contains 16 residues. Per germline, CDR1 SGHAT and CDR2 FQDESV (reference sequence). V lost 5 bases and J lost 4; bases outside the gene matches: 8. CDR3 DNA: TGTGCCAGCAGCGCTGAACTAGCGGGAGGGCCTTACGAGCAGTACTTC. Its translation: CASSAELAGGPYEQYF.

J is TRBJ1-5 and V is TRBV6-2 or TRBV6-3; TRBD1 aligns across 8 bases. The CDR3 contains 16 residues. Germline CDR1 and CDR2: MNHEY and SVGEGT. V shed 6 bases, J shed 1 base, and the junction held 8 bases outside the gene matches. CDR3 coding DNA: TGTGCCAGCAGCTCCGGGACAGGATTAAGCAATCAGCCCCAGCATTTT. It yields the protein CASSSGTGLSNQPQHF.

The V and J genes are TRBV19 and TRBJ2-1, with D unresolved. Germline CDR1 reads LNHDA; CDR2 reads SQIVND (reference sequence). CDR3 length: 16 residues. Trimming took 5 bases from V and 0 from J, leaving 14 bases between them. The DNA for the CDR3 is TGTGCCAGTAGTCCAAATAGCCGCTACTCCTACAATGAGCAGTTCTTC. Residues: CASSPNSRYSYNEQFF.

V is TRBV7-3 and J is TRBJ2-5, with TRBD1 matching over 7 bases. Germline CDR1 reads SGHTA; CDR2 reads FQGTGA. The CDR3 loop spans 13 amino acids. V lost 5 bases and J lost 2; bases outside the gene matches: 2. DNA for the CDR3: TGTGCCAGCAGCAGGGGGCAGCAAGAGACCCAGTACTTC. Translating it yields CASSRGQQETQYF.